These T cell receptor beta chains were read from a single sample in a study of sequential checkpoint blockade in melanoma. Using immunoSEQ multiplex PCR, the repertoire was profiled, and TCRdb retains in-frame clones only, with some absent. This table has 20,000 or so clones, around 75% appearing once. The material was CD8+ T cells sorted from blood (inferred from file names), obtained from a patient given nivolumab and ipilimumab in sequence. These receptors all come from a human donor with melanoma. The conserved cysteine and the conserved F or W are not part of the CDR3 here.

v_gene: TRBV7-7; j_gene: TRBJ1-5; CDR3aa: ASSRLQVPGNQPQH
v_gene: TRBV30; j_gene: TRBJ2-1; CDR3aa: ACCGASGGASYNEQF
v_gene: TRBV11-2; j_gene: TRBJ2-7; CDR3aa: ASSYTAGESYEQY
v_gene: TRBV6-1; j_gene: TRBJ2-6; CDR3aa: ASSELAGANVLT
v_gene: TRBV29-1; j_gene: TRBJ1-2; CDR3aa: SVEDYDSADGYT
v_gene: TRBV6-1; j_gene: TRBJ1-2; CDR3aa: ATRGQFLNYGYT
v_gene: TRBV10-3; j_gene: TRBJ2-3; CDR3aa: AISESGLAVVTDTQY
v_gene: TRBV11-2; j_gene: TRBJ2-7; CDR3aa: ASSQIGGYEQY
v_gene: TRBV6-6; j_gene: TRBJ1-3; CDR3aa: ASSYAGSGNTIY
v_gene: TRBV6-5; j_gene: TRBJ2-2; CDR3aa: ASSPGTGETGELF
v_gene: TRBV7-8; j_gene: TRBJ1-1; CDR3aa: ASSTRPGRNTEAF
v_gene: TRBV19; j_gene: NA; CDR3aa: ASSAGTASYEQY
v_gene: TRBV6-5; j_gene: TRBJ1-1; CDR3aa: ATQGVKDEAF
v_gene: TRBV7-8; j_gene: TRBJ1-2; CDR3aa: ASSSGQNYGYT
v_gene: TRBV19; j_gene: TRBJ1-1; CDR3aa: ASSMGGTGLNTEAF
v_gene: TRBV29-1; j_gene: TRBJ2-7; CDR3aa: SVLTSGSVYEQY
v_gene: TRBV7-9; j_gene: TRBJ2-1; CDR3aa: ASSLDPDNEQF
v_gene: TRBV4-2; j_gene: TRBJ2-7; CDR3aa: ASSQGFAAMSSYEQY
v_gene: TRBV5-5; j_gene: TRBJ2-7; CDR3aa: ASSLGGGYEQY
v_gene: TRBV9; j_gene: TRBJ2-7; CDR3aa: ASSVGVTGDSYEQY
v_gene: TRBV27; j_gene: TRBJ1-1; CDR3aa: ASSLVWQGALENTEAF
v_gene: TRBV27; j_gene: TRBJ1-5; CDR3aa: ASSLSGSGLHQPQH
v_gene: TRBV10-3; j_gene: TRBJ2-7; CDR3aa: AISEAESYEQY
v_gene: TRBV27; j_gene: TRBJ2-7; CDR3aa: ASSPTGAAYEQY
v_gene: TRBV18; j_gene: TRBJ1-2; CDR3aa: ASSPDPWDRPSYGYT
v_gene: TRBV7-6; j_gene: TRBJ1-6; CDR3aa: ASSLGVGTGDNSPLH
v_gene: TRBV9; j_gene: TRBJ1-1; CDR3aa: ASSVGNRGLREAF
v_gene: TRBV27; j_gene: TRBJ1-1; CDR3aa: ASSLTGGGTEAF
v_gene: TRBV7-8; j_gene: TRBJ1-1; CDR3aa: ASSLVGSGEAF
v_gene: TRBV4-2; j_gene: TRBJ1-5; CDR3aa: ASSTSHYSNQPQH
v_gene: TRBV9; j_gene: TRBJ1-5; CDR3aa: ASSVEGVDQPQH
v_gene: TRBV4-1; j_gene: TRBJ2-7; CDR3aa: ASSQGQDPFYEQY
v_gene: TRBV11-3; j_gene: TRBJ2-7; CDR3aa: ASSSGLAGGEQY
v_gene: TRBV2; j_gene: TRBJ1-5; CDR3aa: ASKMTGVLNQPQH
v_gene: TRBV6-1; j_gene: TRBJ2-7; CDR3aa: ASSETGSSYEQY
v_gene: TRBV7-9; j_gene: TRBJ2-1; CDR3aa: ASSLAGSGSYNEQF
v_gene: TRBV7-9; j_gene: TRBJ2-7; CDR3aa: ASSLDSTGGESYEQY
v_gene: TRBV7-9; j_gene: TRBJ2-7; CDR3aa: ASSSGLAGGPSYEQY
v_gene: TRBV28; j_gene: TRBJ1-1; CDR3aa: ATQIGYGKAF
v_gene: TRBV30; j_gene: TRBJ2-7; CDR3aa: AWSGGGYEQY